The sequence of this T cell receptor (beta chain) was determined in a study of CD8 T cells in Susac syndrome. On the study more broadly: Each patient with Susac syndrome, at the time of blood draw, was therapy-naive, on corticosteroids, or on intravenous immunoglobulin alone. Study conclusions and caveats: Acknowledgment was made by the study that its TCR sequencing and HLA analysis involved a relatively small number of individuals.

Concerning this clonotype itself: The antigen remains unidentified.

The authors reverse transcribed roughly 0.5 to 1 ug RNA with random hexamers. The amplification used immunoSEQ multiplex PCR on TCR beta CDR3; it spanned 54 Vbeta and 13 Jbeta. TCRdb analysed the immunoSEQ multiplex PCR reads with MiXCR anew, one entry per CDR3 protein. The profile covers some 150,000 distinct CDR3 sequences, with 95% appearing a single time and approximately 0.17% taken by the ten largest. The authors sequenced TCR beta from blood CD8+ and CD4+ T cells. The receptor comes from a human donor with Susac syndrome. Sample: CD4+ T cells from PBMCs.

The CDR3 sequence: CASSSLRLAGGQNTGELFF. The CDR3 nucleotides read TGTGCCAGCAGCTCACTCAGACTAGCGGGGGGGCAAAACACCGGGGAGCTGTTTTTT. This sequence joins TRBV7-3 and TRBJ2-2; 14 nucleotides align to TRBD2. Germline V gene data show CDR1 as SGHTA and CDR2 as FQGTGA. The CDR3 sequence is 19 residues long. V shed 4 bases, J shed 2 bases, and the junction held 9 bases outside the gene matches.